Below are 20 T cell receptor beta chains sequenced from a single sample in a study of CD8+ T cells in alopecia areata. Once RNA had been extracted, it was reverse transcribed into cDNA to act as the sequencing template. Generated by immunoSEQ multiplex PCR, the TCRdb table keeps only in-frame clones and is missing some. The sample lists about 20,000 clones, roughly 60% occurring once. For four or five patients, CD4+ cells were sorted into CD25+CD127- cells. Sequencing was carried out using CD4+ Tregs sorted from blood. The source is a human donor with alopecia areata.

This clone has a handful of counts. The V gene is TRBV4-3, the J gene TRBJ2-1; D possibly corresponds to TRBD2 (5 bases). Germline CDR1 and CDR2: LGHNA and YSLEER. The CDR3 extends over 14 amino acids. V was cut by 1 base and J by 7 bases, with 11 bases left in between. Here the CDR3 DNA reads TGCGCCAGCAGCCAAGCAGGACTGCCTAATGAGCAGTTCTTC. As protein: CASSQAGLPNEQFF.

The gene calls are TRBV11-2 and TRBJ2-1; 8 nucleotides match TRBD2. Germline V lookup: CDR1 SGHAT, CDR2 FQNNGV. The CDR3 contains 15 residues. Germline trimming cut 5 bases from V and 6 bases from J; bases unmatched to any gene: 9. In nucleotides, the CDR3 is TGTGCCAGCAGCCCCCTACGGGGGGGCCTCAATGAGCAGTTCTTC. Translating gives CASSPLRGGLNEQFF.

CDR3 coding DNA: TGTGCCAGCACCATCCGTTCTGCCTCGAACACCGGGGAGCTGTTTTTT. Its translation: CASTIRSASNTGELFF. The chain links TRBV7-2 to TRBJ2-2; D is unresolved. This CDR3 spans 16 amino acids. The germline V gene has CDR1 SGHTA and CDR2 FQGNSA. V was clipped by 7 bases and J by 0 bases, with 15 bases between them. The whole variable domain, filled in from reference TRBV7-2 and TRBJ2-2, reads GAGVSQSPSNKVTEKGKDVELRCDPISGHTALYWYRQSLGQGLEFLIYFQGNSAPDKSGLPSDRFSAERTGGSVSTLTIQRTQQEDSAVYLCASTIRSASNTGELFFGEGSRLTVL.

This chain connects TRBV7-8 to TRBJ2-7, with D possibly matching TRBD1 (6 bases). The germline V gene encodes CDR1 SGHVS and CDR2 FQNEAQ. This CDR3 has 15 amino acids. Trimming removed 0 bases at V and 3 bases at J, with 12 bases between. This chain's CDR3 is CASSLAGAGSYEQYF. In DNA form, the CDR3 reads TGTGCCAGCAGCTTAGCGGGGGCAGGGAGCTACGAGCAGTACTTC.

The chain carries TRBV29-1 and TRBJ2-3; maybe TRBD1 (5 bases). The CDR3 has 14 amino acids. Germline CDR1 SQVTM, CDR2 ANQGSEA. Trimming pared 4 bases from V and 0 bases from J, leaving 11 bases between. The CDR3 DNA reads as TGCAGCGTTGCCGCAGGGTATAGCACAGATACGCAGTATTTT. Protein: CSVAAGYSTDTQYF.

The V gene is TRBV4-2, the J gene TRBJ1-2; no reliable D call. Trimming took off 1 base at V and 5 bases at J, with 11 bases between the two ends. The germline V gene has CDR1 LGHNA and CDR2 YNFKEQ. This CDR3 is built from 14 residues. The DNA of the CDR3 is TGTGCCAGCAGCCAAGTCGGCCAGAGTTATGGCTACACCTTC. It codes for CASSQVGQSYGYTF.

The chain combines TRBV5-1 with TRBJ2-7; 10 nucleotides agree with TRBD1. The CDR3 contains 17 residues. Germline V gene data show CDR1 as SGHRS and CDR2 as YFSETQ. Trimming at V came to 0 bases and at J to 4 bases, leaving 10 bases not matched to a gene. DNA of the CDR3: TGCGCCAGCAGCTTGGCAACCGGGACAGGGGCCCTGTACGAGCAGTACTTC. As protein: CASSLATGTGALYEQYF.

The chain couples TRBV30 to TRBJ2-1; possibly TRBD2 for D (6 bases). With 2 bases removed from V and 5 bases from J, the gap between germline ends came to 10 bases. Germline V gene data show CDR1 as GTSNPN and CDR2 as SVGIG (reference sequence). The CDR3 spans 13 residues. CDR3 region: CAWSSGEHNEQFF. Written as DNA, the CDR3 is TGTGCCTGGAGTTCGGGGGAACACAATGAGCAGTTCTTC. The full variable domain, completed using reference TRBV30 and TRBJ2-1, is SQTIHQWPATLVQPVGSPLSLECTVEGTSNPNLYWYRQAAGRGLQLLFYSVGIGQISSEVPQNLSASRPQDRQFILSSKKLLLSDSGFYLCAWSSGEHNEQFFGPGTRLTVL.

The rearrangement links TRBV9 to TRBJ2-7, with TRBD2 matching 8 bases. Germline assignment: CDR1 SGDLS and CDR2 YYNGEE. The CDR3 has 14 amino acids. V gave up 3 bases and J gave up 5 bases; unmatched junction bases: 7. The DNA for the CDR3 is TGTGCCAGCAGCGCCAGGCGGGGGGCCGACGAGCAGTACTTC. It specifies CASSARRGADEQYF.

This clone was observed a handful of times. V is TRBV4-1 and J is TRBJ2-1; D might be TRBD2 (5 bases). CDR1 and CDR2 (germline): MGHRA, YSYEKL. V gave up 5 bases and J gave up 9 bases, with 11 bases separating them. This CDR3 contains 12 residues. CDR3 nucleotides: TGCGCCAGCAGCGAAGCGGTAGGTGAGCAGTTCTTC. Residues: CASSEAVGEQFF.

The sample holds one count of this clone. This chain uses TRBV7-8 with TRBJ2-1; TRBD2 agrees at 14 bases. The CDR3 runs to 17 residues. Germline V gene lookup returns CDR1 SGHVS and CDR2 FQNEAQ. The V and J ends lost 4 bases and 10 bases, in that order; junction bases with no gene match: 12. The CDR3 DNA follows: TGTGCCAGCAGCTCCACCCCCCGGTGGACTAGCGGGGGGGAGCAGTTCTTC. Its translation: CASSSTPRWTSGGEQFF. The variable domain in full, completed from reference TRBV7-8 and TRBJ2-1, reads GAGVSQSPRYKVAKRGQDVALRCDPISGHVSLFWYQQALGQGPEFLTYFQNEAQLDKSGLPSDRFFAERPEGSVSTLKIQRTQQEDSAVYLCASSSTPRWTSGGEQFFGPGTRLTVL.

This chain joins TRBV6-6 and TRBJ2-6; tentative D call: TRBD2 (5 bases). The V end lost 6 bases, the J end lost 0 bases, and 12 bases lay between the germline ends. Germline-derived CDR1 and CDR2 are MNHNY and SVGAGI (reference sequence). The CDR3 loop spans 16 amino acids. This CDR3 is CASSRTESSGANVLTF. CDR3 bases: TGTGCCAGCAGCCGGACTGAATCCTCTGGGGCCAACGTCCTGACTTTC.

CDR3 nucleotides: TGTGCCAGCAGACGACAGGTCAGCTCCTACGAGCAGTACTTC. Its protein product is CASRRQVSSYEQYF. The genes are TRBV6-5 and TRBJ2-7; tentatively, D is TRBD1 (6 bases). This CDR3 is built from 14 residues. Germline V lookup: CDR1 MNHEY, CDR2 SVGAGI. V lost 6 bases and J 0 bases, leaving 12 bases between the germline ends.

The rearrangement uses TRBV6-1 and TRBJ2-3; D call uncertain. The CDR3 extends over 15 amino acids. Germline V CDR1 and CDR2: MNHNS, SASEGT. V lost 2 bases, J lost 2 bases, and 11 bases lay in between. The DNA for the CDR3 is TGTGCCAGCAGTGAATCAACAACGACCACAGATACGCAGTATTTT. Its translation is CASSESTTTTDTQYF.

V is TRBV5-1 and J is TRBJ2-2; a weak D match, TRBD2 (5 bases). The CDR3 consists of 13 residues. The ends were cut back, 4 bases at V and 3 bases at J, with 7 bases in the middle. Germline V gene data show CDR1 as SGHRS and CDR2 as YFSETQ. CDR3 loop: CASSMGDTGELFF. Here the CDR3 DNA reads TGCGCCAGCAGCATGGGAGACACCGGGGAGCTGTTTTTT.

The chain is built from TRBV2 and TRBJ2-2, with D perhaps TRBD1 or TRBD2 (5 bases each). This CDR3 contains 13 residues. Germline CDR1 SNHLY, CDR2 FYNNEI. V was pared by 11 bases and J by 0 bases, with 10 bases between. This CDR3 is CASQGPNTGELFF. The CDR3 region has the DNA TGTGCCTCGCAGGGACCGAACACCGGGGAGCTGTTTTTT. Variable domain in full (rest from reference TRBV2 and TRBJ2-2): EPEVTQTPSHQVTQMGQEVILRCVPISNHLYFYWYRQILGQKVEFLVSFYNNEISEKSEIFDDQFSVERPDGSNFTLKIRSTKLEDSAMYFCASQGPNTGELFFGEGSRLTVL.

This clone was seen a handful of times. V gene TRBV6-6 combines with J gene TRBJ2-7, with D unresolved. CDR1 is MNHNY and CDR2 is SVGAGI in the germline V gene (reference sequence). The CDR3 spans 11 residues. V lost 5 bases to trimming and J lost 4 bases, with 6 bases between them. CDR3 protein: CASSPLYEQYF. For the CDR3, the DNA is TGTGCCAGCAGTCCCCTTTACGAGCAGTACTTC.

This rearrangement joins TRBV5-1 to TRBJ2-1, with a weak D call TRBD1 (5 bases). V lost 4 bases and J 8 bases, leaving 16 bases between the germline ends. The CDR3 has 14 residues. From germline, CDR1 is SGHRS and CDR2 YFSETQ. CDR3 sequence (DNA): TGCGCCAGCAGCACGGACATCCGGAACTATGAGCAGTTCTTC. It is translated as CASSTDIRNYEQFF.

This clone turned up a few times. CDR3 sequence (DNA): TGTGCCAGCAGCAGGGGACTAGCGGAAGAGACCCAGTACTTC. Its protein is CASSRGLAEETQYF. The V and J genes are TRBV5-4 and TRBJ2-5; 11 nucleotides agree with TRBD2. Trimming removed 4 bases from V and 3 bases from J; junction bases left unmatched: 2. This CDR3 is 14 amino acids long. Per germline, CDR1 SGHNT and CDR2 YYREEE (reference sequence).

The gene calls are TRBV6-5 and TRBJ2-6; D assignment may be TRBD1 or TRBD2 (5 bases each). The length of the CDR3 is 15 residues. V was shortened by 6 bases and J by 0 bases, with 9 bases between the two germline ends. Germline lookup yields CDR1 MNHEY and CDR2 SVGAGI. CDR3: CASRAGSSGANVLTF. The CDR3 coding sequence is TGTGCCAGCAGGGCAGGGAGCTCTGGGGCCAACGTCCTGACTTTC.